Listed here is a single T cell receptor (beta chain). No antigen is known for it. The CDR3 is made up of 14 amino acids. Germline lookup yields CDR1 MNHNY and CDR2 SVGAGI (reference sequence). Trimming took 2 bases from V and 3 from J; bases not matched to a gene: 4. The sample is drawn from a study of vaccination effects on CD4 cells after COVID-19. Findings and limits, study-wide: Late post-vaccination, clones induced by infection and those induced by vaccine underwent marked clonal contraction. Few convalescent patients were studied, and early post-infection samples were lacking.

Generated by immunoSEQ multiplex PCR, the TCRdb table keeps only in-frame clones and is missing some. The repertoire holds tens of thousands of clones, with approximately 72% as singletons. Under the ViraFEST assay, PBMC were stimulated with viral peptide pools so that antigen-specific CD4+ T cells expanded. Sequencing was performed afterwards. Isolating CD4+ T cells followed less than 12 days of culture. Nucleocapsid antibodies were negative in the vaccine recipients, who had never had SARS-CoV-2 infection. They grew a few million PBMC in each well, adding approximately 10 IU/ml IL-2 and approximately 9.2 ug/ml peptides.

The specimen was CD4+ T cells from PBMCs cultured with HCoV-NL63 spike peptides, collected before COVID-19 vaccination. The TCR comes from a human donor who received a COVID-19 vaccine. J is TRBJ2-7 and V is TRBV6-6, with TRBD1 matching 7 bases. The CDR3: CASSYAGTDYEQYF. In DNA form, the CDR3 reads TGTGCCAGCAGTTACGCCGGGACAGACTACGAGCAGTACTTC.